The 15 T cell receptor beta chains in this list originate from one sample, sequenced in a study of T-cell reconstitution after alpha-beta-depleted transplantation in children. Construction of the TCRbeta library involved unique molecular identifiers. TCRdb processed the PCR reads anew with MiXCR; each CDR3 protein has one entry. The table lists about 440,000 distinct CDR3 sequences, around two fifths of them singletons. Source: PBMCs, taken before TCRalphabeta/CD19-depleted stem cell transplant. The source of these receptors is a girl aged 2 to 9 with aplastic anemia, due to receive a stem cell transplant.

At least ten counts were recorded for this clonotype. The gene calls are TRBV7-2 and TRBJ1-1, with 7 bases that match TRBD1. There are 14 residues in the CDR3. The junction had 9 bases not matched to a gene; V was cut back by 1 base and J by 10 bases. The germline V gene has CDR1 SGHTA and CDR2 FQGNSA. The CDR3 region is CASSLEGGRGGAFF. The CDR3 nucleotides read TGTGCCAGCAGCTTAGAAGGGGGCCGGGGGGGAGCTTTCTTT.

The table lists this clonotype with many counts. The J gene is TRBJ2-3, the V gene TRBV29-1; D possibly matches TRBD1 or TRBD2 (5 bases each). This CDR3 is 13 amino acids long. Trimming took 6 bases from V and 1 from J, leaving 11 bases between them. The V gene's germline CDR1 is SQVTM and CDR2 ANQGSEA. The CDR3 sequence: CSVDRDGTDTQYF. The CDR3 region has the DNA TGCAGCGTAGACCGGGACGGCACAGATACGCAGTATTTT.

This clonotype was seen once. J is TRBJ2-5 and V is TRBV5-1; a possible D gene is TRBD2 (6 bases). Germline V gives CDR1 SGHRS, CDR2 YFSETQ. CDR3 length equals 15 residues. V lost 9 bases to trimming and J lost 5 bases, with 23 bases between them. The CDR3 loop is CATSPGAGGKETQYF. DNA of the CDR3: TGCGCCACCTCTCCCGGAGCCGGGGGTAAGGAGACCCAGTACTTC.

V is TRBV12-3 or TRBV12-4 and J is TRBJ2-7; D is perhaps TRBD2 (6 bases). The CDR3 sequence is 13 residues long. Trimming removed 4 bases at V and 4 bases at J, with 11 bases between. The CDR3 nucleotides are TGTGCCAGCAGTTCCCTAGCGTTTTACGAGCAGTACTTC. Residues: CASSSLAFYEQYF.

The rearrangement uses TRBV6-5 and TRBJ2-7, with TRBD2 as a possible D gene (6 bases). From germline, CDR1 is MNHEY and CDR2 SVGAGI. V lost 2 bases and J 2 bases, leaving 22 bases between the germline ends. The CDR3 has 18 residues. This CDR3 is CASSYLESQSGPTYEQYF. The CDR3 DNA sequence: TGTGCCAGCAGTTACCTCGAGAGCCAGAGCGGGCCTACCTACGAGCAGTACTTC.

At least ten counts were recorded for this clonotype. V usage is TRBV10-3 and J usage is TRBJ2-7, with 11 nucleotides matching TRBD1. The CDR3 is made up of 14 amino acids. In germline, CDR1 is ENHRY, CDR2 SYGVKD. V was pared by 9 bases and J by 1 base, with 5 bases of the junction left unmatched. The CDR3 is CAISRDRGSYEQYF. DNA of the CDR3: TGTGCCATTAGCAGGGACAGGGGGTCCTACGAGCAGTACTTC.

This clonotype has a handful of counts. V and J are TRBV27 and TRBJ1-1; TRBD1 might be the D (5 bases). The ends were cut back, 2 bases at V and 12 bases at J, with 13 bases in the middle. CDR3 length: 12 amino acids. Germline CDR1 reads MNHEY; CDR2 reads SMNVEV (reference sequence). This chain's CDR3 is CASSLMGGRTFF. The DNA of the CDR3 is TGTGCCAGCAGTTTAATGGGGGGGAGAACTTTCTTT.

The rearrangement uses TRBV27 and TRBJ2-6; a weak D match, TRBD1 (6 bases). The V and J ends lost 2 bases and 2 bases respectively, with 13 bases between them. Germline CDR1 is MNHEY and CDR2 is SMNVEV (reference sequence). CDR3 length: 17 amino acids. This CDR3 is CASSLGTPGPGANVLTF. CDR3 DNA: TGTGCCAGCAGTTTAGGGACACCTGGCCCTGGGGCCAACGTCCTGACTTTC.

This chain connects TRBV20-1 to TRBJ2-3; 8 bases are shared with TRBD2. Germline assignment: CDR1 DFQATT and CDR2 SNEGSKA (reference sequence). The trim removed 6 bases at V and 9 bases at J, leaving 17 bases unmatched. CDR3 length equals 15 residues. CDR3: CSAPDSGALGRTQYF. CDR3 DNA: TGCAGTGCCCCGGATAGCGGGGCCCTTGGGCGGACGCAGTATTTT.

The chain has TRBV20-1 and TRBJ2-1; D is unresolved. CDR1 DFQATT and CDR2 SNEGSKA come from the germline V gene (reference sequence). Trimming took 3 bases from V and 0 from J, leaving 12 bases between them. The CDR3 spans 15 residues. The CDR3 region has the DNA TGCAGTGCTAGTAGGGCAGGATACTCCTACAATGAGCAGTTCTTC. Protein sequence: CSASRAGYSYNEQFF.

The chain is built from TRBV18 and TRBJ2-7; 9 bases are a match to TRBD1. V shed 3 bases and J 7 bases; nucleotides not matched to a gene: 7. The CDR3 totals 14 residues. The germline V gene encodes CDR1 KGHSH and CDR2 LQKENI. This CDR3 is CASSPLGTGSEQYF. For the CDR3, the DNA is TGTGCCAGCTCACCGCTAGGGACAGGGAGTGAGCAGTACTTC. The full variable domain, with the rest looked up from reference TRBV18 and TRBJ2-7, is NAGVMQNPRHLVRRRGQEARLRCSPMKGHSHVYWYRQLPEEGLKFMVYLQKENIIDESGMPKERFSAEFPKEGPSILRIQQVVRGDSAAYFCASSPLGTGSEQYFGPGTRLTVT.

The chain joins TRBV11-1 to TRBJ2-4; D is perhaps TRBD1 (5 bases). Trimming removed 5 bases at V and 0 bases at J, with 20 bases between. Germline-derived CDR1 and CDR2 are SGHAT and FQDESV (reference sequence). The CDR3 loop spans 18 amino acids. CDR3 residues: CASSPRQNTTLAKNIQYF. In nucleotides, the CDR3 is TGTGCCAGCAGCCCAAGACAGAATACTACCCTAGCCAAAAACATTCAGTACTTC.

This clonotype was detected only once. This chain links TRBV5-1 with TRBJ2-2; no clear D gene. Trimming removed 5 bases from V and 1 base from J, with 9 bases in between. CDR1 is SGHRS, CDR2 YFSETQ, per germline. The CDR3 runs to 14 residues. As DNA, the CDR3 is TGCGCCAGCAGACTTTCGGGGAACACCGGGGAGCTGTTTTTT. Its translation: CASRLSGNTGELFF. Full variable domain (remainder filled in from reference TRBV5-1 and TRBJ2-2): KAGVTQTPRYLIKTRGQQVTLSCSPISGHRSVSWYQQTPGQGLQFLFEYFSETQRNKGNFPGRFSGRQFSNSRSEMNVSTLELGDSALYLCASRLSGNTGELFFGEGSRLTVL.

This clonotype was detected many times. The chain has TRBV10-3 and TRBJ2-5, with D maybe TRBD1 (8 bases). Germline CDR1 reads ENHRY; CDR2 reads SYGVKD. The CDR3 totals 15 residues. Trimming took 6 bases from V and 4 from J, leaving 18 bases between them. The CDR3 loop is CAIRPDRGGRETQYF. The CDR3, as DNA: TGTGCCATCAGGCCCGACAGGGGCGGGAGAGAGACCCAGTACTTC.

The CDR3 loop reads CSARDFQGGTDTQYF. The CDR3 DNA reads TGCAGTGCTAGAGATTTCCAGGGGGGCACAGATACGCAGTATTTT. The V and J genes are TRBV20-1 and TRBJ2-3, with 7 bases aligning to TRBD1. The germline gives CDR1 DFQATT, CDR2 SNEGSKA (reference sequence). V lost 0 bases to trimming and J lost 1 base; unmatched junction nucleotides: 4. There are 15 residues in the CDR3.